The 8 T cell receptor beta chains given below trace back to one sample, sequenced in a study of CD8+ T cells in alopecia areata. Extraction and reverse transcription of RNA yielded cDNA as the sequencing template. Using immunoSEQ multiplex PCR, the repertoire was profiled, and TCRdb retains in-frame clones only, with some absent. Of about 250,000 clones listed, 50% to 75% are singletons. Treatment indicated: oral pan-JAK inhibitor, 5-10 mg twice daily. The sequencing here drew on CD4+ T cells sorted from blood, taken at roughly week 52, from a patient treated with tofacitinib. All receptors come from a human donor with alopecia areata.

This rearrangement joins TRBV30 to TRBJ2-3; D not certain. Looked up from germline, CDR1 is GTSNPN and CDR2 is SVGIG (reference sequence). V was cut by 4 bases and J by 0 bases, with 8 bases left in between. The CDR3 loop spans 13 amino acids. CDR3: CAWTKSSTDTQYF. CDR3 DNA: TGTGCCTGGACGAAGTCTAGCACAGATACGCAGTATTTT. Based on the CDR3 plus reference TRBV30 and TRBJ2-3, the full variable domain is SQTIHQWPATLVQPVGSPLSLECTVEGTSNPNLYWYRQAAGRGLQLLFYSVGIGQISSEVPQNLSASRPQDRQFILSSKKLLLSDSGFYLCAWTKSSTDTQYFGPGTRLTVL.

This clone was found a few times. The chain recombines TRBV5-4 with TRBJ2-2; TRBD1 matches 7 bases. Germline lookup yields CDR1 SGHNT and CDR2 YYREEE (reference sequence). V lost 4 bases, J lost 2 bases, and 5 bases stayed unmatched. This CDR3 is built from 15 residues. In DNA, the CDR3 is TGTGCCAGCAGCCCTAGGACAGGCAACACCGGGGAGCTGTTTTTT. Amino acid sequence: CASSPRTGNTGELFF.

This clone appeared once. The chain links TRBV4-1 to TRBJ1-2; 11 nucleotides agree with TRBD1. The germline V gene has CDR1 MGHRA and CDR2 YSYEKL. V shed 4 bases, J shed 4 bases, and the junction held 5 bases outside the gene matches. The CDR3 covers 15 residues. This CDR3 is CASSLSGTGGYGYTF. The CDR3 DNA sequence: TGCGCCAGCAGCCTGAGTGGGACAGGGGGCTATGGCTACACCTTC.

This clone was recorded a few times. V gene TRBV6-5 combines with J gene TRBJ2-2, with D maybe TRBD1 (5 bases). Germline CDR1 and CDR2: MNHEY and SVGAGI. This CDR3 has 16 residues. Deletions cut 0 bases from V and 5 bases from J, with 13 bases between. CDR3 sequence: CASSYSGAGRTGELFF. The CDR3 DNA is TGTGCCAGCAGTTACTCAGGGGCAGGGCGAACCGGGGAGCTGTTTTTT.

The CDR3 nucleotides are TGTGCCAGCTCACCTGTTGGGGCTGCTCAGCCCCAGCATTTT. Translated: CASSPVGAAQPQHF. The chain couples TRBV18 to TRBJ1-5; D may be TRBD1 (5 bases). With 3 bases removed from V and 6 bases from J, the gap between germline ends came to 12 bases. The CDR3 totals 14 residues. CDR1 is KGHSH, CDR2 LQKENI, per germline.

This clone was seen a handful of times. The chain employs TRBV29-1 and TRBJ2-3; TRBD2 aligns across 9 bases. The CDR3 spans 16 residues. The germline gives CDR1 SQVTM, CDR2 ANQGSEA. Trimming at V came to 4 bases and at J to 0 bases, leaving 8 bases not matched to a gene. CDR3 sequence reads: CSVVPSGKASTDTQYF. In nucleotides, the CDR3 is TGCAGCGTTGTGCCTAGCGGGAAAGCTAGCACAGATACGCAGTATTTT.

The V gene is TRBV29-1, the J gene TRBJ2-1, with 10 bases matching TRBD2. The V gene end was trimmed by 4 bases and the J gene end by 3 bases; junction bases not matched to a gene: 6. The CDR3 length is 15 residues. Looked up from germline, CDR1 is SQVTM and CDR2 is ANQGSEA. The CDR3 bases are TGCAGCGTTGGTCTAGCGGGGGCCAACTACAATGAGCAGTTCTTC. This encodes CSVGLAGANYNEQFF.

V usage is TRBV5-6 and J usage is TRBJ2-1, with D perhaps given as TRBD1 or TRBD2 (5 bases each). Trimming took off 4 bases at V and 6 bases at J, with 17 bases between the two ends. Germline V gene sequence: CDR1 SGHDT, CDR2 YYEEEE. The CDR3 is 15 amino acids. DNA of the CDR3: TGTGCCAGCAGCCTCCCCACTAGGGACGGCAATGAGCAGTTCTTC. Protein: CASSLPTRDGNEQFF.